The present T cell receptor beta chain was sequenced within a study of cytomegalovirus exposure and HLA in healthy donors. Whole-study results and caveats: The authors confirmed in vitro that a few CMV-associated chains were specific for CMV antigens.

The PCR ran on 60 Vbeta and 13 Jbeta primers. Clones were read by immunoSEQ multiplex PCR, and TCRdb kept only the in-frame ones, dropping some. The table lists some 150,000 clones, approximately 80% of them singletons. Germline CDR1 reads MDHEN; CDR2 reads SYDVKM. The CDR3 covers 12 residues. V shed 6 bases and J 7 bases; nucleotides not matched to a gene: 6. About this clone itself: Its target is not known.

This clonotype originated in a male donor in good health and CMV-seronegative. The material sequenced was PBMCs. V gene TRBV28 combines with J gene TRBJ2-7; 7 positions agree with TRBD2. This chain's CDR3 is CASSGGSEEQYF. The CDR3 DNA follows: TGTGCCAGCAGCGGGGGGAGCGAGGAGCAGTACTTC.